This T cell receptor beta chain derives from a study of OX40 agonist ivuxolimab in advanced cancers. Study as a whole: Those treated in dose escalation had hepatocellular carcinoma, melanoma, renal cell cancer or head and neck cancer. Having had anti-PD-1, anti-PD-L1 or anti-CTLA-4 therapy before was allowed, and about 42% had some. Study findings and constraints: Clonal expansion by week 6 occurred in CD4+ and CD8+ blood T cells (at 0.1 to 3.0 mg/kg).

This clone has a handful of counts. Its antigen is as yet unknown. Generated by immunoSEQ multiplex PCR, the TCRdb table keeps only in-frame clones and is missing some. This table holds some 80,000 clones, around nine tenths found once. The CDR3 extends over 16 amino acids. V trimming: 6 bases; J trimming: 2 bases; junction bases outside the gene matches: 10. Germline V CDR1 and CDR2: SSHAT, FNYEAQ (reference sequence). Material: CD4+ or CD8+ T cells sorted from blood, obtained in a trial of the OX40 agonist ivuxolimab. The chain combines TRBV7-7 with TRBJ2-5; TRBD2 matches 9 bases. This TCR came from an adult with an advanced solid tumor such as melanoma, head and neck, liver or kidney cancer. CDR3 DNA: TGTGCCAGCAGTTTGACCGGGACTAGCAAACAAGAGACCCAGTACTTC. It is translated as CASSLTGTSKQETQYF.